Sequencing of this T cell receptor beta chain was carried out in a study of prognosis after radiotherapy for stage I lung cancer. About the study: The study deemed all of its non-small cell lung cancer patients medically inoperable. Aged about 53 to 90 years, with a median of approximately 71 years, the patients were around 13 men and over five women. Patients received 3 to 5 SBRT fractions with a biologically effective dose of at least 100 Gy.

From genomic DNA, TCR beta CDR3 was amplified by two-round multiplex PCR. Specific primers for each TRBV and TRBJ gene were what first-round PCR used. TCRdb reprocessed the multiplex PCR reads via MiXCR and lists one record per CDR3 protein. The table lists 13,000 or so distinct CDR3 sequences, 45% to 60% of them singletons. With 5 bases clipped from V and 8 bases from J, the junction kept 12 bases outside the gene matches. The CDR3 spans 14 residues. Germline V CDR1 and CDR2: SGHRS, YFSETQ. The gene calls are TRBV5-1 and TRBJ1-1; TRBD1 aligns across 7 bases. This clonotype was sampled from a donor aged 50 or older with non-small cell lung cancer. The input for sequencing was PBMCs, taken before or after stereotactic body radiation therapy (not recorded which). This CDR3 reads CASRPTGAHPEAFF. The CDR3, as DNA: TGCGCCAGCAGACCTACAGGGGCCCATCCCGAAGCTTTCTTT.